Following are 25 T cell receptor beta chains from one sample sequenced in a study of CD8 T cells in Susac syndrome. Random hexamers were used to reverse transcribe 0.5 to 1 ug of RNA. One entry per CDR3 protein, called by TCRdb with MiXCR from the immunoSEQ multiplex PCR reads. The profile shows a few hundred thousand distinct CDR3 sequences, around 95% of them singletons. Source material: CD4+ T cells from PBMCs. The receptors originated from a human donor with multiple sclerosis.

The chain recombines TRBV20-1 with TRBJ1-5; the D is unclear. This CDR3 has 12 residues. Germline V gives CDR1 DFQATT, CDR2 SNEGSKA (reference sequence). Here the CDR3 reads CSATRGNQPQHF. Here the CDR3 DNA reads TGCAGCGCCACAAGGGGCAATCAGCCCCAGCATTTT.

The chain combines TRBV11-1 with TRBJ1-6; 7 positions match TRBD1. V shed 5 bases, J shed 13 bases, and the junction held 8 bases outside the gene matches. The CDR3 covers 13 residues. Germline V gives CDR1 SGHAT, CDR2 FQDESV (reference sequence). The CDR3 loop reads CASSVTGWRPLHF. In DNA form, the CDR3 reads TGTGCCAGCAGCGTGACAGGGTGGAGGCCCCTCCACTTT.

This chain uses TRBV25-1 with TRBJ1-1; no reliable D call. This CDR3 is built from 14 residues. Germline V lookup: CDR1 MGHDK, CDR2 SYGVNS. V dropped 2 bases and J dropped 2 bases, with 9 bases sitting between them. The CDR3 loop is CASSEANGNTEAFF. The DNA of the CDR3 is TGTGCCAGCAGTGAAGCTAATGGAAACACTGAAGCTTTCTTT. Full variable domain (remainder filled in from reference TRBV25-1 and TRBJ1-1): EADIYQTPRYLVIGTGKKITLECSQTMGHDKMYWYQQDPGMELHLIHYSYGVNSTEKGDLSSESTVSRIRTEHFPLTLESARPSHTSQYLCASSEANGNTEAFFGQGTRLTVV.

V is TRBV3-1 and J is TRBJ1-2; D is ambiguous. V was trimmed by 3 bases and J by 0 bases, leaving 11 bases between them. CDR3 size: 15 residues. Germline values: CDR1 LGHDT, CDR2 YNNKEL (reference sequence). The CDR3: CASSQPGRTNYGYTF. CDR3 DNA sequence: TGTGCCAGCAGCCAGCCGGGCAGGACTAACTATGGCTACACCTTC.

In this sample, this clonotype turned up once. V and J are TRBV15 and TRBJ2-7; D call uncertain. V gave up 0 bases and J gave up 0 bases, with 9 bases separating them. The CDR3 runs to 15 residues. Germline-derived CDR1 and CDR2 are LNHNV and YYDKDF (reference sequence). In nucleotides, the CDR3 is TGTGCCACCAGCAGAGATCGGGTGGGCTCCTACGAGCAGTACTTC. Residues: CATSRDRVGSYEQYF.

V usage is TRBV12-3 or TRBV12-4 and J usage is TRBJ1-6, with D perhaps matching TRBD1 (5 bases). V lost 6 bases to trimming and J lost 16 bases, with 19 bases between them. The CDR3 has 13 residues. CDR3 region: CASSLQVRAELHF. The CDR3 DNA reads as TGTGCCAGCAGCCTACAGGTCAGGGCCGAGCTCCACTTT.

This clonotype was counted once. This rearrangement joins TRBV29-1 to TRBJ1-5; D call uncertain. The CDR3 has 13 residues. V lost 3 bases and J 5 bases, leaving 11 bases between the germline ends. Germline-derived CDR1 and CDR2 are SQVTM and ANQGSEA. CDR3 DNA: TGCAGCGTTGAGTCGGGCCGGGATCAGCCCCAGCATTTT. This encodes CSVESGRDQPQHF.

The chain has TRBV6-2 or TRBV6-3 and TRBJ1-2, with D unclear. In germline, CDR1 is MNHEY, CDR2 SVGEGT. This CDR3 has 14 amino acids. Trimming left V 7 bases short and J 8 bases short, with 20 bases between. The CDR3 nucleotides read TGTGCCAGCACGCTTCTCAGGAACCTCGGGGGCTACACCTTC. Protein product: CASTLLRNLGGYTF.

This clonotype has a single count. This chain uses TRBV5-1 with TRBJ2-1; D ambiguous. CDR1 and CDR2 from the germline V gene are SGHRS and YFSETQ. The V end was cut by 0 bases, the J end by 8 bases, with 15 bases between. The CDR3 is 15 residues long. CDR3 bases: TGCGCCAGCAGCTTGGCCACTTATAGAGGCGATGAGCAGTTCTTC. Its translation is CASSLATYRGDEQFF.

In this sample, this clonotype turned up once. DNA of the CDR3: TGTGCCAGCAGCTCACCAGGACAGGGCTCACCCCTCCACTTT. This gives the protein CASSSPGQGSPLHF. The V call is TRBV7-9, the J call TRBJ1-6; 8 positions match TRBD1. CDR3 length equals 14 residues. V gave up 4 bases and J gave up 10 bases; unmatched junction bases: 6. From germline, CDR1 is SEHNR and CDR2 FQNEAQ (reference sequence). The entire variable domain, with the rest obtained from reference TRBV7-9 and TRBJ1-6, is as follows: DTGVSQNPRHKITKRGQNVTFRCDPISEHNRLYWYRQTLGQGPEFLTYFQNEAQLEKSRLLSDRFSAERPKGSFSTLEIQRTEQGDSAMYLCASSSPGQGSPLHFGNGTRLTVT.

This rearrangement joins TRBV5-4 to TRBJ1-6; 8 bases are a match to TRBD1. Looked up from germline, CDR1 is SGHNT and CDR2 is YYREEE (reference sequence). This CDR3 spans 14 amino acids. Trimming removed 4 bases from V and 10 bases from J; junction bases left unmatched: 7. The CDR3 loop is CASSQDRAASPLHF. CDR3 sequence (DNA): TGTGCCAGCAGCCAGGACAGGGCTGCGTCACCCCTCCACTTT.

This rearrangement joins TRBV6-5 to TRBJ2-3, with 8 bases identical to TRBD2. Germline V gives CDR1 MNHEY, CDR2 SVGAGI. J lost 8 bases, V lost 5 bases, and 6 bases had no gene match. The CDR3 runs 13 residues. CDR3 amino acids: CASSRGLAGTQYF. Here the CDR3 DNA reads TGTGCCAGCAGTCGCGGACTAGCTGGTACGCAGTATTTT.

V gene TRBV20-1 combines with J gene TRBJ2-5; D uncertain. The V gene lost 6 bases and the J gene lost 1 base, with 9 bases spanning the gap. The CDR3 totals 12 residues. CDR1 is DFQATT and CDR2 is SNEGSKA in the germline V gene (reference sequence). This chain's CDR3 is CSAAGIQETQYF. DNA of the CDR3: TGCAGTGCGGCCGGCATCCAAGAGACCCAGTACTTC.

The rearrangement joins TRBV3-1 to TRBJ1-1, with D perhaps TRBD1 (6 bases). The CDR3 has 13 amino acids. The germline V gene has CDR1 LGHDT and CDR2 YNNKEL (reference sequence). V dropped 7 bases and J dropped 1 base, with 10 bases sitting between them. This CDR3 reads CASNLGQNTEAFF. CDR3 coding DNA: TGTGCCAGCAACCTGGGACAGAACACTGAAGCTTTCTTT.

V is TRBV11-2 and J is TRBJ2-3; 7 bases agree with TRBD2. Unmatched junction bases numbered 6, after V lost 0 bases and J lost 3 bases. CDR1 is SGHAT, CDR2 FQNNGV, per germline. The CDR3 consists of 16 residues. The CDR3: CASSLESGVYTDTQYF. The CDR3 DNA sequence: TGTGCCAGCAGCTTAGAGAGCGGGGTGTATACAGATACGCAGTATTTT.

CDR3: CASSQDWAAEQYF. Here the CDR3 DNA reads TGTGCCAGCAGCCAAGATTGGGCAGCCGAGCAGTACTTC. This chain links TRBV4-2 with TRBJ2-7; D call uncertain. V was shortened by 0 bases and J by 6 bases, with 9 bases between the two germline ends. This CDR3 spans 13 amino acids. Germline CDR1 reads LGHNA; CDR2 reads YNFKEQ.

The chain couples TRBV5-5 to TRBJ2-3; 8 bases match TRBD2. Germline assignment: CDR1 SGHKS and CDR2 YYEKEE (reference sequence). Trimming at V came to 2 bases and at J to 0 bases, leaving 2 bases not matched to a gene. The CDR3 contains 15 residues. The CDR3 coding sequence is TGTGCCAGCAGCTTCGGACTAGCTAGCACAGATACGCAGTATTTT. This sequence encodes CASSFGLASTDTQYF.

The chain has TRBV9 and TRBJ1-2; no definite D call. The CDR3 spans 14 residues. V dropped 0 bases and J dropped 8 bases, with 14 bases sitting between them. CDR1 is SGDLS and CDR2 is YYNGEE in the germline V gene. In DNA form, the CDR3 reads TGTGCCAGCAGCGTAGCGTCGCCCACCCAGGGCTACACCTTC. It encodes CASSVASPTQGYTF.

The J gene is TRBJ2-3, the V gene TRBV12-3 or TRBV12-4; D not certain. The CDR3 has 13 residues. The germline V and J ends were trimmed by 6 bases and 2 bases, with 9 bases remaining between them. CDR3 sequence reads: CASRSSLTDTQYF. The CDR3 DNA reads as TGTGCCAGCAGGTCGAGCCTCACAGATACGCAGTATTTT.

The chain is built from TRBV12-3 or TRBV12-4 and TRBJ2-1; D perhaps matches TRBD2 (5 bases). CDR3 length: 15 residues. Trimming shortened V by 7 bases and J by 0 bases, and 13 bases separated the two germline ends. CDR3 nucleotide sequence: TGTGCCAGCATCCCATCGGGGAGCTCCTACAATGAGCAGTTCTTC. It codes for CASIPSGSSYNEQFF.

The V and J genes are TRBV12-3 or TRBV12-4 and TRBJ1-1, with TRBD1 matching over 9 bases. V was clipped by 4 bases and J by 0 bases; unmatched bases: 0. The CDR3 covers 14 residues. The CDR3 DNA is TGTGCCAGCAGTTGGGACAGGGTGAACACTGAAGCTTTCTTT. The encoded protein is CASSWDRVNTEAFF.

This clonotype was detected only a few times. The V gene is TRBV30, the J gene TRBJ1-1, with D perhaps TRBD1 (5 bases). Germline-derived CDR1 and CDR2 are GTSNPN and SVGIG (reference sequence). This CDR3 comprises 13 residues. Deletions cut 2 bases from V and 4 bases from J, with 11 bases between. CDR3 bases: TGTGCCTGGAGTATTCAGGGTGCCACTGAAGCTTTCTTT. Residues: CAWSIQGATEAFF. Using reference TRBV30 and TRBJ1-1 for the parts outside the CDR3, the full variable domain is SQTIHQWPATLVQPVGSPLSLECTVEGTSNPNLYWYRQAAGRGLQLLFYSVGIGQISSEVPQNLSASRPQDRQFILSSKKLLLSDSGFYLCAWSIQGATEAFFGQGTRLTVV.

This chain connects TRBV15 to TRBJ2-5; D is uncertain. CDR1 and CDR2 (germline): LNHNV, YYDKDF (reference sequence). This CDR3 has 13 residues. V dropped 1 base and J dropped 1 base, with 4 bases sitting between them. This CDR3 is CATSRGLQETQYF. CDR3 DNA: TGTGCCACCAGCAGAGGACTCCAAGAGACCCAGTACTTC.

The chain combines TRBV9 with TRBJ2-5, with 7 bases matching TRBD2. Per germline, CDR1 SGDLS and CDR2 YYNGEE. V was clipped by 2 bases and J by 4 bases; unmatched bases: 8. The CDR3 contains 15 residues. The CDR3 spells CASSVYPGGRETQYF. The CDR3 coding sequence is TGTGCCAGCAGCGTTTATCCGGGGGGACGAGAGACCCAGTACTTC.

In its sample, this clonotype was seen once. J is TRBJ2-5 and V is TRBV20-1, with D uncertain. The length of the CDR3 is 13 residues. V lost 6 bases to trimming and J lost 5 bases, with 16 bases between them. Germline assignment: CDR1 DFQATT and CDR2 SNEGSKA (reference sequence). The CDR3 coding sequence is TGCAGTGCCGGAAACCGTCCTAGGGAGACCCAGTACTTC. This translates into CSAGNRPRETQYF.